This TCR beta chain came from a study of cytomegalovirus exposure and HLA in healthy donors. Sequencing used immunoSEQ multiplex PCR; TCRdb keeps in-frame clones, though not all of them. This table has some 130,000 clones, roughly four fifths appearing once. The CDR3 has 17 amino acids. Germline V gives CDR1 SGHNT, CDR2 YENEEA. Between the trimmed V and J ends, which lost 3 bases and 0 bases, there was a span of 16 bases. The sequencing sample was made of PBMCs. The chain combines TRBV11-3 with TRBJ2-3, with D perhaps matching TRBD2 (7 bases). The source is a man aged 25 to 40 in good health and CMV-seropositive. CDR3 in amino acids: CASSFSFRGASTDTQYF. In nucleotides, the CDR3 is TGTGCCAGCAGCTTTTCGTTCCGGGGGGCTAGCACAGATACGCAGTATTTT.